The 15 T cell receptor beta chains in this list originate from one sample, sequenced in a study of blood T cell repertoires in COVID-19 (dated by TCRdb to the early 2020s). The library was made by the immunoSEQ multiplex PCR assay. The table comes from immuneACCESS by way of TCRdb, which keeps in-frame sequences with V and J called. Part of the clones is missing from these tables; in studies checked, under half for an unresolved V gene and the rest for unknown reasons. This sample lists roughly 170,000 clones; around four fifths were detected once. In total, the top ten clones hold approximately 4.4% of the sample. The specimen sequenced was PBMCs or T cells enriched from blood (not recorded which). The receptor source for this set is a woman aged 50 to 60 who had recovered from COVID-19.

The genes are TRBV5-1 and TRBJ1-3; TRBD1 matches 10 bases. Germline assignment: CDR1 SGHRS and CDR2 YFSETQ. After removal of 4 bases from V and 7 bases from J, the junction contained 8 bases not matched to a gene. This CDR3 has 15 residues. The CDR3 DNA reads TGCGCCAGCAGCGGGGGACAGGGGCGGGCCAACACCATATATTTT. Protein: CASSGGQGRANTIYF.

This clone was picked up one time. J is TRBJ2-1 and V is TRBV5-1; D ambiguous. With 0 bases removed from V and 4 bases from J, the gap between germline ends came to 11 bases. Germline loops: CDR1 SGHRS, CDR2 YFSETQ. This CDR3 is 15 amino acids long. Here the CDR3 reads CASSLVGRVYNEQFF. CDR3 coding DNA: TGCGCCAGCAGCTTGGTTGGTCGGGTATACAATGAGCAGTTCTTC.

The CDR3 reads CASSSSTGSNQPQHF. The DNA of the CDR3 is TGTGCCAGCAGTTCCTCAACAGGGAGCAATCAGCCCCAGCATTTT. The chain couples TRBV27 to TRBJ1-5, with a tentative D call TRBD1 (6 bases). The germline gives CDR1 MNHEY, CDR2 SMNVEV (reference sequence). Trimming shortened V by 4 bases and J by 1 base, and 11 bases separated the two germline ends. The CDR3 has 15 amino acids.

The rearrangement uses TRBV5-1 and TRBJ1-1; no definite D call. Trimming removed 0 bases at V and 8 bases at J, with 17 bases between. Per the germline V gene, CDR1 is SGHRS and CDR2 is YFSETQ. CDR3 size: 15 residues. This chain's CDR3 is CASSLDLAGGREAFF. The CDR3 DNA reads as TGCGCCAGCAGCTTGGATTTGGCGGGAGGTCGCGAAGCTTTCTTT.

This chain joins TRBV7-6 and TRBJ2-3; TRBD2 aligns across 9 bases. J lost 5 bases, V lost 8 bases, and 14 bases had no gene match. The CDR3 loop spans 16 amino acids. Germline CDR1 SGHVS, CDR2 FNYEAQ. CDR3 bases: TGTGCCAGCGCCCTGGGTGCGGCGGGAGGGGGAGATACGCAGTATTTT. Residues: CASALGAAGGGDTQYF.

The chain recombines TRBV6-5 with TRBJ1-2; D unclear. CDR1 and CDR2 (germline): MNHEY, SVGAGI. The V end lost 0 bases, the J end lost 1 base, and 9 bases lay between the germline ends. CDR3 length: 15 residues. The CDR3 DNA follows: TGTGCCAGCAGTTACTCGACGGGATTTAACTATGGCTACACCTTC. It translates to CASSYSTGFNYGYTF.

The chain links TRBV3-1 (or the pseudogene TRBV3-2) to TRBJ1-1, with D hard to call. The V end was cut by 0 bases, the J end by 0 bases, with 20 bases between. CDR1 and CDR2 (germline): LGHDT, YNNKEL (reference sequence). CDR3 length: 19 amino acids. The CDR3 DNA is TGTGCCAGCAGCCAAGAATTTTCAGTCGTCGGACTAATGAACACTGAAGCTTTCTTT. The encoded protein is CASSQEFSVVGLMNTEAFF.

V and J are TRBV7-2 and TRBJ1-2; 9 positions agree with TRBD1. The CDR3 consists of 15 residues. CDR1 is SGHTA and CDR2 is FQGNSA in the germline V gene. With 0 bases clipped from V and 4 bases from J, the junction kept 3 bases outside the gene matches. As DNA, the CDR3 is TGTGCCAGCAGCTTAGCGGGACAGGGAGGCTATGGCTACACCTTC. It translates to CASSLAGQGGYGYTF.

This chain connects TRBV19 to TRBJ2-5; 9 bases are a match to TRBD2. CDR1 LNHDA and CDR2 SQIVND come from the germline V gene (reference sequence). Trimming removed 9 bases from V and 2 bases from J; junction bases left unmatched: 10. The CDR3 is made up of 15 amino acids. CDR3 coding DNA: TGTGCCAGGAAGGAGCGGGGGGCGCCGCAAGAGACCCAGTACTTC. It specifies CARKERGAPQETQYF.

The rearrangement uses TRBV30 and TRBJ1-2; 9 bases are shared with TRBD1. The V gene end was trimmed by 4 bases and the J gene end by 4 bases; junction bases not matched to a gene: 10. This CDR3 contains 15 residues. Germline V gene lookup returns CDR1 GTSNPN and CDR2 SVGIG (reference sequence). CDR3 in amino acids: CAWTLGQGMGYGYTF. As DNA, the CDR3 is TGTGCCTGGACCCTGGGACAGGGAATGGGCTATGGCTACACCTTC.

J is TRBJ2-7 and V is TRBV7-8; D uncertain. The CDR3 has 14 residues. In germline, CDR1 is SGHVS, CDR2 FQNEAQ. The V and J ends lost 1 base and 2 bases respectively, with 9 bases between them. In nucleotides, the CDR3 is TGTGCCAGCAGCTTAGTAGTGCCTACCTACGAGCAGTACGTC. Translating it yields CASSLVVPTYEQYV.

This clone was observed once. The V gene is TRBV9, the J gene TRBJ2-3, with 8 bases aligning to TRBD2. Germline assignment: CDR1 SGDLS and CDR2 YYNGEE. The CDR3 consists of 15 residues. The ends lost 3 bases at V and 1 base at J; junction bases unmatched: 4. The DNA of the CDR3 is TGTGCCAGCAGCGCCGCGGGGGGAGGCACAGATACGCAGTATTTT. Its protein product is CASSAAGGGTDTQYF.

This clone was detected only once. V and J are TRBV11-2 and TRBJ1-1; D may be TRBD1 (5 bases). This CDR3 has 13 residues. Trimming stripped 3 bases from V and 8 bases from J, with 13 bases between. The V gene's germline CDR1 is SGHAT and CDR2 FQNNGV. In nucleotides, the CDR3 is TGTGCCAGCAGCTTCCCACTGGGGGGGGAAGCTTTCTTT. Translated: CASSFPLGGEAFF.

This clone was observed once. The chain couples TRBV29-1 to TRBJ2-7, with 9 bases that match TRBD1. Germline V lookup: CDR1 SQVTM, CDR2 ANQGSEA. The ends lost 6 bases at V and 0 bases at J; junction bases unmatched: 3. This CDR3 comprises 13 residues. In DNA form, the CDR3 reads TGCAGCGTACAGGGGGCAAACTCCTACGAGCAGTACGTC. This translates into CSVQGANSYEQYV.

The chain recombines TRBV19 with TRBJ1-5; weak D call: TRBD1 (6 bases). The CDR3 runs to 15 residues. The ends were cut back, 0 bases at V and 5 bases at J, with 11 bases in the middle. In germline, CDR1 is LNHDA, CDR2 SQIVND (reference sequence). Here the CDR3 reads CASSIDRGSDQPQHF. In DNA, the CDR3 is TGTGCCAGTAGTATAGACAGGGGTTCGGATCAGCCCCAGCATTTT.